The table lists the clone carrying this TCR beta chain with many counts. Antigen: not known. This sample is part of a study of T cells after yellow fever vaccination. TCRdb reprocessed the 5' RACE reads with MiXCR, giving one entry per CDR3 protein. This repertoire shows around 310,000 distinct CDR3 sequences, approximately 3.9% found once; its top ten account for 20% to 25%. Findings and caveats of the study: The study found a weaker secondary response that peaked faster, day 5 versus 15.

V was trimmed by 2 bases and J by 0 bases, leaving 7 bases between them. Germline CDR1 reads SEHNR; CDR2 reads FQNEAQ (reference sequence). The CDR3 totals 14 residues. This receptor was taken from a man aged 18 to 30 who received the YFV17D yellow fever vaccine. This chain joins TRBV7-9 and TRBJ1-1; D remains ambiguous. The starting material was PBMCs, obtained on the day of the yellow fever booster vaccination. CDR3 nucleotides: TGTGCCAGCAGCTTATCCGCATTGAACACTGAAGCTTTCTTT. Amino acid sequence: CASSLSALNTEAFF.